The 5 T cell receptor beta chains given below trace back to one sample, sequenced in a study of blood T cell repertoires in COVID-19. Generated by immunoSEQ multiplex PCR, the TCRdb table keeps only in-frame clones and is missing some. This sample has fewer than 120,000 clones, with 72% found just once. Input material: peripheral blood. All receptors come from a woman aged 55-75 years with acute or convalescent COVID-19.

This clone was recorded a few times. This chain connects TRBV29-1 to TRBJ2-1, with a tentative D call TRBD2 (6 bases). CDR1 is SQVTM, CDR2 ANQGSEA, per germline. The ends were cut back, 0 bases at V and 2 bases at J, with 14 bases in the middle. The CDR3 runs to 16 residues. CDR3 nucleotide sequence: TGCAGCGTTGAAGAATGGGGGGAAGGAGCCTACAATGAGCAGTTCTTC. Its protein product is CSVEEWGEGAYNEQFF.

The chain links TRBV28 to TRBJ1-1; 7 bases fit TRBD1. Germline loops: CDR1 MDHEN, CDR2 SYDVKM. The junction had 3 bases not matched to a gene; V was cut back by 5 bases and J by 0 bases. There are 14 residues in the CDR3. The CDR3 region has the DNA TGTGCCAGCAGTACGACAGGGATGAACACTGAAGCTTTCTTT. This sequence encodes CASSTTGMNTEAFF.

This sequence joins TRBV6-6 and TRBJ1-1, with a tentative D call TRBD1 (6 bases). Trimming pared 5 bases from V and 0 bases from J, leaving 10 bases between. The CDR3 is made up of 14 amino acids. In germline, CDR1 is MNHNY, CDR2 SVGAGI (reference sequence). CDR3 DNA: TGTGCCAGCAGTGCGGACAGTCTGAACACTGAAGCTTTCTTT. Its protein product is CASSADSLNTEAFF.

The chain combines TRBV5-5 with TRBJ1-2; a possible D gene is TRBD1 (5 bases). In germline, CDR1 is SGHKS, CDR2 YYEKEE (reference sequence). The CDR3 is made up of 15 amino acids. V lost 4 bases to trimming and J lost 8 bases, with 21 bases between them. The CDR3 is CASSPAGAWGQGYTF. In DNA form, the CDR3 reads TGTGCCAGCAGCCCGGCAGGCGCTTGGGGCCAGGGCTACACCTTC.

This chain connects TRBV28 to TRBJ2-7, with D uncertain. The CDR3 loop spans 12 amino acids. Deletions cut 6 bases from V and 0 bases from J, with 6 bases between. Germline V CDR1 and CDR2: MDHEN, SYDVKM. CDR3 amino acids: CASSLSSYEQYF. CDR3 bases: TGTGCCAGCAGCCTCAGCTCCTACGAGCAGTACTTC.